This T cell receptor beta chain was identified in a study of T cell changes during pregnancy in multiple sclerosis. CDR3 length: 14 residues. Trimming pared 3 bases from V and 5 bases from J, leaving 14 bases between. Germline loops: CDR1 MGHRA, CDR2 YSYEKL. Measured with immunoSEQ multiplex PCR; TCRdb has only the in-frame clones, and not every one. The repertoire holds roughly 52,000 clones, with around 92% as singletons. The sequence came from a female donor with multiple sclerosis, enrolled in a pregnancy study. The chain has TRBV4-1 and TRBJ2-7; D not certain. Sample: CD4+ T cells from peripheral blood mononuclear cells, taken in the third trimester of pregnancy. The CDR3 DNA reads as TGCGCCAGCAGCCACTTTCCCGAGTCGAACGAGCAGTACTTC. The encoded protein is CASSHFPESNEQYF.